This T cell receptor beta chain was sequenced in a study of shared T cell receptors in the human thymus. Sequencing used immunoSEQ multiplex PCR; TCRdb keeps in-frame clones, though not all of them. Among over 650,000 clones listed, 87% were seen once. This CDR3 is 19 amino acids long. The ends lost 0 bases at V and 0 bases at J; junction bases unmatched: 9. This sample also appeared in a second study, on human thymus T cells. From that report: Thymic resections from corrective heart surgery supplied the tissue. Repertoires sampled from thymus and blood appeared biased in V and J gene usage.

Sequenced sample: thymocytes. This clonotype was sampled from a boy younger than two with a congenital heart defect. V usage is TRBV6-7 and J usage is TRBJ2-1, with TRBD2 matching 9 bases. TRBV6-7 falls under the ORF class, with uncertain function. CDR3 in DNA: TGTGCCAGCAGTTACTCGTCTAGCGGGATTTTTTACTCCTACAATGAGCAGTTCTTC. Its translation is CASSYSSSGIFYSYNEQFF.